The 5 T cell receptor beta chains in this list originate from one sample, sequenced in a study of shared clonotypes between healthy human individuals. Produced via immunoSEQ multiplex PCR; TCRdb's table is partial and in-frame only. The sample yields hundreds of thousands of clones, around 96% seen once. CD45RO-negative cells were positively selected for CCR7, leaving out terminally differentiated effector memory CD45RA+ cells. Source material: naive CD8+ T cells sorted from blood. The origin of the receptors is a woman under 40 in good health.

J is TRBJ1-5 and V is TRBV28, with TRBD1 matching over 7 bases. CDR3 length: 14 residues. V shed 10 bases, J shed 2 bases, and the junction held 8 bases outside the gene matches. Germline V lookup: CDR1 MDHEN, CDR2 SYDVKM. CDR3 amino acids: CANAQGTGNQPQHF. CDR3 sequence (DNA): TGTGCCAACGCACAGGGGACTGGCAATCAGCCCCAGCATTTT.

V is TRBV28 and J is TRBJ2-7; TRBD1 might be the D (6 bases). Deletions cut 6 bases from V and 3 bases from J, with 12 bases between. The CDR3 is 13 amino acids. The V gene's germline CDR1 is MDHEN and CDR2 SYDVKM. The CDR3 DNA reads TGTGCCAGCAGCCCAGGGACATACTACGAGCAGTACTTC. The encoded protein is CASSPGTYYEQYF.

The J gene is TRBJ2-7, the V gene TRBV10-3; TRBD2 matches 13 bases. Germline V CDR1 and CDR2: ENHRY, SYGVKD. Losses at the gene ends were 3 bases for V and 6 bases for J; bases not matched to a gene: 17. This CDR3 spans 19 amino acids. The CDR3 DNA is TGTGCCATCAGTGAACGGTGGGGCCAATCCTGGACTAGCGGGAGCGAGCAGTACTTC. Translated: CAISERWGQSWTSGSEQYF.

This clone is a singleton in its sample. The chain joins TRBV5-5 to TRBJ1-1, with a weak D call TRBD1 (5 bases). Germline V lookup: CDR1 SGHKS, CDR2 YYEKEE (reference sequence). The CDR3 extends over 16 amino acids. The V gene lost 0 bases and the J gene lost 3 bases, with 15 bases spanning the gap. The CDR3 here is CASSLAGGRVDTEAFF. For the CDR3, the DNA is TGTGCCAGCAGCTTGGCCGGCGGCAGGGTTGACACTGAAGCTTTCTTT.

This clone has only one observation. This chain joins TRBV27 and TRBJ2-5; D is unresolved. CDR3 length: 10 residues. V was shortened by 7 bases and J by 1 base, with 1 base between the two germline ends. CDR1 is MNHEY and CDR2 is SMNVEV in the germline V gene (reference sequence). CDR3 nucleotides: TGTGCCAGCATCCAAGAGACCCAGTACTTC. Translation: CASIQETQYF.